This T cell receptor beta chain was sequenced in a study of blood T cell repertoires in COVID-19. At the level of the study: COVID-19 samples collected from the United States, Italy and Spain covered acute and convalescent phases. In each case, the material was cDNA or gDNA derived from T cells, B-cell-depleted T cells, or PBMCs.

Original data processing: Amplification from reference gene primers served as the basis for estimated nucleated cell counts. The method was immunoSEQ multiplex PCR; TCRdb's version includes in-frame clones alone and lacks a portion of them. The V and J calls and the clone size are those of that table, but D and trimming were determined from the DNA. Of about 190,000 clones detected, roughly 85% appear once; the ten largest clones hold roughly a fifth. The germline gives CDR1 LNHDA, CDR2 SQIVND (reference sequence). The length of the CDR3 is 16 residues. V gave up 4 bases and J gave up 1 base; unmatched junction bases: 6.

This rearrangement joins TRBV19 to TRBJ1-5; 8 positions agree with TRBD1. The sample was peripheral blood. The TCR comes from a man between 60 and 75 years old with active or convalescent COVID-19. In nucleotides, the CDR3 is TGTGCCAGTAGTAATACCGGGACAGGAAGCAATCAGCCCCAGCATTTT. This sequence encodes CASSNTGTGSNQPQHF.